This TCR beta chain was captured by sequencing in a study of blood T cell repertoires in COVID-19. Study-level background: The United States, Italy and Spain provided the acute and convalescent COVID-19 samples. Nucleic acid was either cDNA or gDNA, and it came from T cells, B-cell-depleted T cells, or PBMCs.

Germline CDR1 and CDR2: SGHRS and YFSETQ. CDR3 length: 15 residues. V lost 4 bases, J lost 5 bases, and 11 bases stayed unmatched. Authors' analysis steps: Amplification from reference gene primers served as the basis for estimated nucleated cell counts. The data were produced by immunoSEQ multiplex PCR, yet TCRdb's version contains in-frame clones alone and is incomplete. V and J calls and clone size are copied from that table; D and trimming were computed from the DNA. Of 180,000 or so clones listed, less than 90% are singletons. Patients at the Seattle site were enrolled during active infection and followed longitudinally.

The sequenced sample was peripheral blood. The V gene is TRBV5-1, the J gene TRBJ2-5; 7 bases align to TRBD2. The source of this sequence is a woman aged 60-75 years with COVID-19, enrolled during active disease. The CDR3 sequence: CASSRIGLVYETQYF. CDR3 nucleotides: TGCGCCAGCAGCCGAATCGGACTAGTATACGAGACCCAGTACTTC. Based on the CDR3 plus reference TRBV5-1 and TRBJ2-5, the full variable domain is KAGVTQTPRYLIKTRGQQVTLSCSPISGHRSVSWYQQTPGQGLQFLFEYFSETQRNKGNFPGRFSGRQFSNSRSEMNVSTLELGDSALYLCASSRIGLVYETQYFGPGTRLLVL.